This T cell receptor (beta chain) came from a study of T cell responses to AZD1222 COVID-19 vaccine (dated by TCRdb to the early 2020s). A note on the overall study: TCR sequencing covered some 250 trial participants: around 210 given two doses of AZD1222 and some 25 given two doses of MenACWY control vaccine. Trial participants were enrolled into age subgroups of 18-55, 56-69 and 70-plus years, which contained approximately 150, 28 and 58 TCR-sequenced participants, respectively. What the study reported, not specific to this receptor: Reportedly, close to half of the unique spike-specific TCRs recognized epitopes lying outside the regions that are mutated in the B.1.351 and B.1.1.7 variants. The 56-69-year group was small, and its depth increase did not reach significance, likely because of low power. Because no day 14 peak-response samples were available, the repertoires could be characterized only after the peak T cell response. After two AZD1222 doses, spike-specific TCR breadth and depth were significantly higher than at day 0 and than in MenACWY recipients. CD4 TCRs associated with the vaccine covered the entire spike protein, and the dominant responses were in regions 160-218 and 743-854. Participants were mostly white British and included more females than males, and it was suggested by the authors that clonal diversity may have been underestimated. Only five or six AZD1222 recipients were SARS-CoV-2 seropositive at baseline, limiting conclusions about previously exposed vaccinees.

This specimen's time point label, per the study, means: about 28 days (+/-7) after the second vaccine dose. Because spike-specific TCR depth and breadth did not differ between the two schedules, AZD1222 recipients who got a second dose at roughly 4 weeks were pooled with those who got a second dose at roughly 12 weeks. Vaccinee samples were obtained from the UK trials COV001 and COV002, which included a single-blind randomized controlled phase 2/3 trial of AZD1222 (ChAdOx1 nCoV-19) in healthy adults. For TCRbeta chain sequencing, PBMC samples from trial participants were taken at day 0 and at day 28 after the second dose. Reading the germline V gene gives CDR1 SGHTA and CDR2 FQGNSA. The CDR3 contains 16 residues, cysteine and phenylalanine counted. The sequence is cut down to CDR3 DNA, 48 bases in frame from base 1. For this chain, trimming is 5 bases at the V end and 6 bases at the J end, and the number of junction bases without a gene match is 12.

The CDR3 regions of human TCRbeta chains were analyzed by immunosequencing. For the original study's pipeline: TCRs in the repertoires were compared against a reference library of SARS-CoV-2-specific TCRs that had been generated with the MIRA antigen-specificity platform. Breadth meant the fraction of unique TCRs that were SARS-CoV-2-associated, whereas depth meant the fraction of total T cells that were SARS-CoV-2-associated. Using the MIRA data, each spike-specific TCR was assigned both to the spike region to which the TCR was reactive and to a CD4 or CD8 class. Log10-transformed breadth and depth values were compared by one-way ANOVA with Sidak's multiple comparisons tests. In TCRdb, the immuneACCESS table is reduced to in-frame sequences with V and J assigned. These tables do not hold every clone; where another copy was compared, an unresolved V gene accounts for under half, and the others remain unexplained. V, J and clone size are those of that table, while D and trimming were read from the DNA. The sample has over 120,000 clones on record, approximately 92% of them singletons. The ten largest clones capture around 3.3% of the sample.

Regarding this clone: The antigen this receptor binds is unknown. There are no base qualities to consult, and no much larger clone falls within one base.

The origin of this receptor is an adult who received the AZD1222 COVID-19 vaccine. This chain is built from TRBV7-2 and TRBJ2-1; TRBD2 matches 8 bases in the middle. The input for sequencing was peripheral blood, taken 28 days after the second AZD1222 dose. The nucleotides are TGTGCCAGCAGCCAAACGAGAACTAGCGGACTCAATGAGCAGTTCTTC. The encoded protein is CASSQTRTSGLNEQFF.